Below, 22 T cell receptor beta chains from the same sample are listed, as sequenced in a study of blood T cell repertoires in COVID-19. The repertoire was sequenced with immunoSEQ multiplex PCR; TCRdb's copy has only in-frame clones and lacks some. The table has around 81,000 clones, roughly 80% seen once. The specimen sequenced was peripheral blood. All receptors derive from a man in his fifties with acute or convalescent COVID-19.

V usage is TRBV25-1 and J usage is TRBJ2-5; 7 bases map to TRBD2. The CDR3 is 17 amino acids. The germline V gene encodes CDR1 MGHDK and CDR2 SYGVNS. Trimming cost V 4 bases and J 0 bases; bases outside gene matches: 11. The DNA for the CDR3 is TGTGCCAGCAGTGGGGGTGGCGGGGGTTCGTACCAAGAGACCCAGTACTTC. This sequence encodes CASSGGGGGSYQETQYF.

The CDR3 coding sequence is TGTGCCAGCTCACCAGGACAGGGCTCCACTGAAGCTTTCTTT. Translating gives CASSPGQGSTEAFF. V gene TRBV18 combines with J gene TRBJ1-1; 8 nucleotides line up with TRBD1. CDR3 length: 14 residues. Germline CDR1 is KGHSH and CDR2 is LQKENI. Trimming took 2 bases from V and 4 from J; bases not matched to a gene: 3.

This chain joins TRBV12-5 and TRBJ2-2, with a possible D match to TRBD1 (6 bases). There are 13 residues in the CDR3. Trimming left V 1 base short and J 9 bases short, with 9 bases between. The germline CDR1 and CDR2 sequences are LGHNT and FRNRAP. The CDR3 here is CASGLAQGRELFF. In DNA, the CDR3 is TGTGCTAGTGGTTTGGCACAGGGCCGGGAGCTGTTTTTT.

This chain connects TRBV7-9 to TRBJ1-2; a possible D gene is TRBD1 (6 bases). The CDR3 consists of 14 residues. The germline CDR1 and CDR2 sequences are SEHNR and FQNEAQ (reference sequence). V shed 1 base and J shed 0 bases, with 6 bases lying between them. The CDR3 sequence is CASSLGTANYGYTF. As DNA, the CDR3 is TGTGCCAGCAGCTTAGGGACAGCTAACTATGGCTACACCTTC.

The chain links TRBV25-1 to TRBJ2-5, with TRBD2 matching 9 bases. The CDR3 loop spans 17 amino acids. CDR1 is MGHDK and CDR2 is SYGVNS in the germline V gene. Trimming took 1 base from V and 5 from J; bases not matched to a gene: 11. This CDR3 is CASSEFRGGVLRETQYF. The CDR3 nucleotides read TGTGCCAGCAGTGAATTCCGCGGGGGGGTACTTCGTGAGACCCAGTACTTC.

J is TRBJ2-1 and V is TRBV7-2, with TRBD1 matching 8 bases. Germline V gene sequence: CDR1 SGHTA, CDR2 FQGNSA. The CDR3 is made up of 16 amino acids. V shed 3 bases and J 4 bases; nucleotides not matched to a gene: 8. The CDR3 region has the DNA TGTGCCAGCAGCTTCACGACAGGGGACCATTACAATGAGCAGTTCTTC. This gives the protein CASSFTTGDHYNEQFF.

This clone was counted once. V is TRBV19 and J is TRBJ2-7; the D is unclear. Germline loops: CDR1 LNHDA, CDR2 SQIVND (reference sequence). V was cut by 3 bases and J by 7 bases, with 19 bases left in between. This CDR3 is built from 15 residues. This CDR3 reads CASSIMAASVREQYF. CDR3 nucleotides: TGTGCCAGTAGTATTATGGCGGCCTCGGTTCGTGAGCAGTACTTC.

V is TRBV6-2 or TRBV6-3 and J is TRBJ2-3; the match to TRBD2 covers 12 bases. Germline-derived CDR1 and CDR2 are MNHEY and SVGEGT. The V segment lost 2 bases and the J segment 2 bases; nucleotides outside the gene matches: 5. This CDR3 comprises 17 residues. The CDR3 is CASSYRTSGTVTDTQYF. For the CDR3, the DNA is TGTGCCAGCAGTTACCGGACTAGCGGGACTGTCACAGATACGCAGTATTTT.

This clone has only a few counts. This chain joins TRBV5-4 and TRBJ1-6; D ambiguous. With 4 bases removed from V and 6 bases from J, the gap between germline ends came to 17 bases. The CDR3 totals 16 residues. CDR1 and CDR2 (germline): SGHNT, YYREEE (reference sequence). The CDR3 reads CASSKTTTLLNSPLHF. For the CDR3, the DNA is TGTGCCAGCAGCAAAACGACGACACTGCTTAATTCACCCCTCCACTTT.

The chain links TRBV20-1 to TRBJ1-5; tentative D call: TRBD1 (6 bases). The V end was cut by 3 bases, the J end by 0 bases, with 15 bases between. The CDR3 runs 16 residues. CDR1 is DFQATT, CDR2 SNEGSKA, per germline (reference sequence). This chain's CDR3 is CSASSGGGYSNQPQHF. The DNA for the CDR3 is TGCAGTGCTAGTAGTGGGGGCGGATATAGCAATCAGCCCCAGCATTTT.

The chain joins TRBV11-2 to TRBJ1-4; 7 nucleotides line up with TRBD1. Germline-derived CDR1 and CDR2 are SGHAT and FQNNGV. V trimming: 0 bases; J trimming: 13 bases; junction bases outside the gene matches: 8. There are 14 residues in the CDR3. The CDR3: CASSLEGQVSRLFF. The CDR3 region has the DNA TGTGCCAGCAGCTTAGAAGGACAGGTCTCCCGACTGTTTTTT.

The chain employs TRBV7-8 and TRBJ2-1; 9 positions agree with TRBD2. Germline V lookup: CDR1 SGHVS, CDR2 FQNEAQ. With V trimmed by 2 bases and J by 4 bases, 6 bases remained unmatched. The CDR3 runs to 16 residues. This CDR3 is CASSLLAGTAYNEQFF. As DNA, the CDR3 is TGTGCCAGCAGCTTACTAGCGGGGACTGCATACAATGAGCAGTTCTTC.

V and J are TRBV2 and TRBJ2-7; 9 positions match TRBD1. V dropped 3 bases and J dropped 9; count of bases not matched to a gene: 6. From germline, CDR1 is SNHLY and CDR2 FYNNEI. The CDR3 is made up of 13 amino acids. This chain's CDR3 is CASSEGQGLLQYF. The CDR3 region has the DNA TGTGCCAGCAGTGAGGGACAGGGCCTTCTGCAGTACTTC.

The chain employs TRBV28 and TRBJ2-7; D possibly corresponds to TRBD1 (6 bases). This CDR3 has 12 residues. V lost 9 bases to trimming and J lost 1 base, with 10 bases between them. Germline CDR1 and CDR2: MDHEN and SYDVKM. CDR3 DNA sequence: TGTGCCAGTAACAGGGAATCCTACGAGCAGTACTTC. As protein: CASNRESYEQYF.

This clone appeared a few times. The chain is built from TRBV9 and TRBJ1-1; the D gene is possibly TRBD1 (5 bases). The CDR3 spans 14 residues. Germline CDR1 reads SGDLS; CDR2 reads YYNGEE. V lost 0 bases and J lost 11, with 17 bases in between. This CDR3 is CASSVGSQAISAFF. The CDR3 DNA follows: TGTGCCAGCAGCGTAGGGTCACAGGCAATTTCCGCTTTCTTT.

The chain combines TRBV4-1 with TRBJ2-1, with 9 bases fitting TRBD2. J gave up 4 bases and V 2 bases, and 15 bases lay outside the gene matches. The germline V gene has CDR1 MGHRA and CDR2 YSYEKL. The CDR3 totals 19 residues. The CDR3, as DNA: TGCGCCAGCAGCCAAACTTTGGTAGGTAGCGGGAGATCATACAATGAGCAGTTCTTC. It specifies CASSQTLVGSGRSYNEQFF.

The chain has TRBV13 and TRBJ2-7; TRBD1 matches at 7 bases. After removal of 5 bases from V and 0 bases from J, the junction contained 4 bases not matched to a gene. The CDR3 has 14 residues. Per germline, CDR1 PRHDT and CDR2 FYEKMQ (reference sequence). Here the CDR3 DNA reads TGTGCCAGCAGCCCAGGGACAGCCTCCTACGAGCAGTACTTC. It yields the protein CASSPGTASYEQYF.

This rearrangement joins TRBV28 to TRBJ2-5; D not resolved. From germline, CDR1 is MDHEN and CDR2 SYDVKM. The CDR3 is 13 amino acids. With 2 bases removed from V and 1 base from J, the gap between germline ends came to 5 bases. The CDR3 bases are TGTGCCAGCAGTTTAGTAGCCCAAGAGACCCAGTACTTC. This gives the protein CASSLVAQETQYF.

The CDR3 is CASSGGSANEQYF. CDR3 bases: TGTGCCAGTAGTGGGGGCTCCGCCAACGAGCAGTACTTC. The genes are TRBV19 and TRBJ2-7; D perhaps matches TRBD1 (6 bases). Germline V gene lookup returns CDR1 LNHDA and CDR2 SQIVND (reference sequence). Trimming removed 5 bases at V and 5 bases at J, with 13 bases between. The CDR3 has 13 residues.

This clone turned up a few times. The CDR3 nucleotides read TGTGCCAGCTCACCGACAGGGTCGGCTAACTATGGCTACACCTTC. It codes for CASSPTGSANYGYTF. The genes are TRBV18 and TRBJ1-2, with 7 bases that match TRBD1. This CDR3 has 15 residues. The V and J ends lost 3 bases and 0 bases, in that order; junction bases with no gene match: 4. Per germline, CDR1 KGHSH and CDR2 LQKENI.

The chain carries TRBV6-5 and TRBJ1-2; 9 nucleotides match TRBD1. CDR1 and CDR2 from the germline V gene are MNHEY and SVGAGI. The CDR3 spans 15 residues. J lost 6 bases, V lost 0 bases, and 5 bases had no gene match. The CDR3, as DNA: TGTGCCAGCAGTTACTCACAGGGGGCCGGGAATGGCTACACCTTC. Its translation is CASSYSQGAGNGYTF.

V and J are TRBV18 and TRBJ1-1; D gene uncertain. V dropped 2 bases and J dropped 1 base, with 20 bases sitting between them. The CDR3 covers 18 residues. From germline, CDR1 is KGHSH and CDR2 LQKENI. CDR3 nucleotide sequence: TGTGCCAGCTCACCAATCCCGGGGTCATGGGTGGAGAACACTGAAGCTTTCTTT. This gives the protein CASSPIPGSWVENTEAFF.